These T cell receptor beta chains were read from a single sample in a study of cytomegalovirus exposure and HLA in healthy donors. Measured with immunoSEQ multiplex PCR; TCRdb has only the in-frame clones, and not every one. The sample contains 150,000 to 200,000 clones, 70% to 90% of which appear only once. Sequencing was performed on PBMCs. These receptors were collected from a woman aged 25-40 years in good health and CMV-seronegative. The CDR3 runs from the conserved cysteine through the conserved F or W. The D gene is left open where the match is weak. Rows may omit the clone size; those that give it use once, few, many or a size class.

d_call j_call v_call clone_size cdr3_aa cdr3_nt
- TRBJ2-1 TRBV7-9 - CSSSQTVNEQFF TGTTCCAGCAGCCAAACTGTCAATGAGCAGTTCTTC
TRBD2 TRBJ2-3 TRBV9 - CASKWGSGESTDTQYF TGTGCCAGCAAATGGGGTAGCGGGGAATCCACAGATACGCAGTATTTT
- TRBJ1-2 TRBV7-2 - CASSLAQGYGYTF TGTGCCAGCAGCTTAGCCCAGGGCTATGGCTACACCTTC
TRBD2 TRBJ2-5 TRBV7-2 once CASNLAGGETQYF TGTGCCAGCAACTTGGCGGGAGGAGAGACCCAGTACTTC
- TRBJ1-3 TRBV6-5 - CASSYEAAGNTIYF TGTGCCAGCAGTTACGAAGCGGCTGGAAACACCATATATTTT
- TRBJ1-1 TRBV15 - CATIRMPLQGEAFF TGTGCCACCATAAGGATGCCGTTGCAGGGTGAAGCTTTCTTT
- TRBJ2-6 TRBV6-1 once CASSELRSGASLGSGANVLTF TGTGCCAGCAGTGAACTAAGGAGTGGGGCCAGTTTAGGGTCTGGGGCCAACGTCCTGACTTTC
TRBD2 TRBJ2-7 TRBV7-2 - CASRDSGGYEQYF TGTGCCAGCAGAGACAGCGGGGGTTACGAGCAGTACTTC
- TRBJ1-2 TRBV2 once CARTGTLYGYTF TGTGCCAGAACCGGGACATTATATGGCTACACCTTC
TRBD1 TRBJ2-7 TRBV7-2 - CASSFGTGGPREQYF TGTGCCAGCAGCTTCGGGACAGGGGGCCCTCGCGAGCAGTACTTC
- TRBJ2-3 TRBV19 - CASSIADAGPDTQYF TGTGCCAGTAGTATAGCCGACGCGGGACCAGATACGCAGTATTTT
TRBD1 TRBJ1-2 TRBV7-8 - CASSLDRGGAGYTF TGTGCCAGCAGCTTAGACAGAGGGGGCGCCGGCTACACCTTC
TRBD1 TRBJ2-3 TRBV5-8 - CASSLGAHAPGQGYTDTQYF TGTGCCAGCAGCTTGGGGGCCCACGCACCGGGACAGGGTTATACAGATACGCAGTATTTT
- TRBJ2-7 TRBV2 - CASSSEVEQYF TGTGCCAGCAGTTCAGAGGTCGAGCAGTACTTC
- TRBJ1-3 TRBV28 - CASKRQASGNTIYF TGTGCCAGCAAGAGACAGGCATCTGGAAACACCATATATTTT
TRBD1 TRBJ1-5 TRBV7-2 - CASSPRQGRQPQHF TGTGCCAGCAGCCCCCGACAGGGCCGGCAGCCCCAGCATTTT
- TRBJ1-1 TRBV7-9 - CASSSVTGSRGDTEAFF TGTGCCAGCAGCTCAGTTACAGGGTCGAGAGGTGACACTGAAGCTTTCTTT
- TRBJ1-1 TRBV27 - CASSLLMRGSDTEAFF TGTGCCAGCAGTTTATTGATGAGGGGGTCGGACACTGAAGCTTTCTTT
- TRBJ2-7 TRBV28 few CASSRSVGRSLYEQYF TGTGCCAGCAGCCGATCGGTTGGGCGATCCCTCTACGAGCAGTACTTC
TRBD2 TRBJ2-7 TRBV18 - CASSPGTSGRLPYEQYF TGTGCCAGCTCACCCGGGACTAGCGGGCGTTTACCCTACGAGCAGTACTTC
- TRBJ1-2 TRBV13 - CASSPRGDGYTF TGTGCCAGCAGCCCCCGGGGAGATGGCTACACCTTC
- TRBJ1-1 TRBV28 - CATTRAGHHTEAFF TGTGCCACTACCAGAGCCGGACACCACACTGAAGCTTTCTTT
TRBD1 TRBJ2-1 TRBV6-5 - CASSPGTGSVNEQFF TGTGCCAGCAGCCCTGGGACAGGGTCTGTGAATGAGCAGTTCTTC
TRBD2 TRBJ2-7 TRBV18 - CASSPTSGVSYEQYF TGTGCCAGCTCCCCAACTAGCGGGGTCTCCTACGAGCAGTACTTC
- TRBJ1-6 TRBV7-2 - CASVPFPGSPLHF TGTGCCAGCGTACCGTTCCCCGGGTCACCCCTCCACTTT
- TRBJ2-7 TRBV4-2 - CASSQGDSLAYEQYF TGTGCCAGCAGCCAAGGTGATAGCTTAGCCTACGAGCAGTACTTC
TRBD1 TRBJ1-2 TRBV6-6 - CASSSRQGAAAGYTF TGTGCCAGCAGCTCGAGACAGGGGGCCGCTGCTGGCTACACCTTC
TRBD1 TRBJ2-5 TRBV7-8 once CASSLGLGQGVQETQYF TGTGCCAGCAGCTTAGGCTTGGGACAGGGAGTCCAAGAGACCCAGTACTTC
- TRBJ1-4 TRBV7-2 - CASSLVGGAAYLNEKLFF TGTGCCAGCAGCTTAGTTGGAGGGGCAGCTTACCTAAATGAAAAACTGTTTTTT
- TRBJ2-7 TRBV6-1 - CASKGRDRDEQYF TGTGCCAGTAAGGGGCGGGACCGCGATGAGCAGTACTTC
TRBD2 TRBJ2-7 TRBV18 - CASSRLLAESYEQYF TGTGCCAGCTCACGTCTACTAGCGGAGTCCTACGAGCAGTACTTC
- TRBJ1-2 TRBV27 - CASSLGGSYGYTF TGTGCCAGCAGTTTGGGGGGAAGCTATGGCTACACCTTC
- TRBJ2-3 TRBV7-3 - CASSFQSTDTQYF TGTGCCAGCAGCTTTCAGAGCACAGATACGCAGTATTTT
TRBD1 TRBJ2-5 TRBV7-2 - CASSASTGMETQYF TGTGCCAGCAGCGCCTCGACAGGGATGGAGACCCAGTACTTC
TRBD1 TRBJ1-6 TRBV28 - CAIRGQTNSPLHF TGTGCCATTCGGGGACAGACTAATTCACCCCTCCACTTT
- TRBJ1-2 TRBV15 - CATSRDRSYGYTF TGTGCCACCAGCAGAGATAGGAGCTATGGCTACACCTTC
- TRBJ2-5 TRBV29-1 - CSAGTIQETQYF TGCAGCGCCGGGACAATTCAAGAGACCCAGTACTTC
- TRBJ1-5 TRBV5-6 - CASSLAGRGQPQHF TGTGCCAGCAGCTTGGCGGGGAGGGGTCAGCCCCAGCATTTT
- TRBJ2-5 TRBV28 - CASSPEQETQYF TGTGCCAGCAGTCCGGAGCAAGAGACCCAGTACTTC
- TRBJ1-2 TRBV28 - CASSANRARFHGYTF TGTGCCAGCAGTGCTAACAGGGCCAGGTTTCATGGCTACACCTTC
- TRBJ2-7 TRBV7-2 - CASSSTDSKPLYEQYF TGTGCCAGCAGCTCTACGGACAGCAAGCCTCTTTACGAGCAGTACTTC
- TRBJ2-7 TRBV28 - CASSLGLRWYEQYF TGTGCCAGCAGTTTAGGTCTGCGTTGGTACGAGCAGTACTTC
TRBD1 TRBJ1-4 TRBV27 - CASSGGQGNEKLFF TGTGCCAGCAGTGGGGGACAGGGTAATGAAAAACTGTTTTTT
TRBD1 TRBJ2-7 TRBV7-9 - CASSFLPGQGYEQYF TGTGCCAGCAGCTTCCTCCCGGGACAGGGATACGAGCAGTACTTC
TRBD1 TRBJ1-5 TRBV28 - CASKLGTGINSNQPQHF TGTGCCAGCAAACTTGGGACAGGGATAAATAGCAATCAGCCCCAGCATTTT
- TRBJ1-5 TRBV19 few CASSITGDSNQPQHF TGTGCCAGTAGTATCACAGGTGATAGCAATCAGCCCCAGCATTTT
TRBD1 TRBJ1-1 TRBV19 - CASSVDRDRANPEAFF TGTGCCAGTAGTGTGGACAGGGATCGGGCGAACCCTGAAGCTTTCTTT